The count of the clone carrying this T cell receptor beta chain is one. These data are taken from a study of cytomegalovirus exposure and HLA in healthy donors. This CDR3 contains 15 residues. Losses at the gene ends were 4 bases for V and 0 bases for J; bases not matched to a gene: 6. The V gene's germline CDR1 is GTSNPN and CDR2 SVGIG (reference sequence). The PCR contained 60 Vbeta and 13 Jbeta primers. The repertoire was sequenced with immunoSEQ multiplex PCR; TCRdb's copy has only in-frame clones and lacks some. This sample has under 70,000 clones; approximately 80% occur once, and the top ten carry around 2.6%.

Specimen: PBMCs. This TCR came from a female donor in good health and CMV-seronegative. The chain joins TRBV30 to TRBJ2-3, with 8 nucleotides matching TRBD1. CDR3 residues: CAWTGQGMSTDTQYF. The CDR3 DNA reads TGTGCCTGGACCGGACAGGGAATGAGCACAGATACGCAGTATTTT.